This entry concerns a single T cell receptor (beta chain). No cognate antigen has been identified for it. Within one base of it there is no much larger clone, and no base qualities were kept. The sequencer listed for this sample is Illumina NovaSeq 6000. Using 5'RACE with constant-segment primers, TCRalpha and TCRbeta cDNA libraries were constructed, with sample barcodes and unique molecular identifiers added in the process. Trizol reagent was used to extract RNA from every sample. The libraries were amplified in two PCR steps, and the second step added a second sample barcode and Illumina TruSeq adapters. Sequencing of the libraries was done on an Illumina NovaSeq, producing 2 x 150 bp paired-end reads. Under the source paper's analysis protocol: Demultiplexing of reads and collapsing into UMI-guided consensus sequences were performed with migec v1.2.7. Using mixcr v2.1.11, UMI consensuses were aligned to TRA and TRB V and J templates and then assembled into clonotypes. A clonotype was counted as expanded or contracted only if both edgeR and NoisET called the change significant, with noise models trained on biological replicates. edgeR calls used a false discovery rate-adjusted p below 0.01 and a log2 fold-change threshold of 1. As an exploratory analysis of dynamics, max-normalized trajectories of the 1000 most abundant clonotypes were examined with PCA combined with hierarchical clustering. Each responding clone was given a CD4 or CD8 phenotype based on the CD4+ and CD8+ repertoires, which had been sequenced separately. The raw public reads went through TCRdb reprocessing: fastp at Q25, MiXCR clone calling, in-frame beta chains kept. Every entry covers one CDR3 protein and lists the most common genes and DNA from its rows. None of the V and J calls come from the authors' own analysis; TCRdb made them. Present in this sample are more than 300,000 distinct CDR3 sequences, 20% to 25% of which were seen just once. Jointly, the top ten make up over 20% of the sample.

The data belong to a study of T-cell memory formation after mild COVID-19 (dated by TCRdb to 2020 to 2023). Some background on the complete study: TCR sequence clusters from the two donors were largely donor specific. T-cell clones expanding and contracting after mild COVID-19 in two donors were tracked by longitudinal TCRalpha and TCRbeta repertoire sequencing. Two young, previously healthy adult volunteers, one female and one male, were included in the cohort. Here is what the overall study found, with its caveats: SARS-CoV-2 specificity was not confirmed for the second-wave clones peaking on day 37. Some responding clones were detected in pre-infection memory, suggesting pre-existing cross-reactive memory T cells joined the SARS-CoV-2 response. The study included only a couple of mild cases, and larger cohorts that include severe cases with pre-infection samples were judged to be necessary. From day 15 to 85, contracting clones showed balanced CD4/CD8 phenotypes, whereas a second wave of clones that expanded from day 15 to 37 leaned towards CD4+. Contracting CD4+ clones were found mainly in CM and EM memory subsets, while CD8+ clones were enriched in EMRA.

Trimming takes 4 bases off V and 2 bases off J; junction bases not matched to a gene: 17. The CDR3, cysteine through phenylalanine, is 18 amino acids long. The DNA shown is the 54-base CDR3, in frame from base 1. According to the germline V gene (reference sequence), CDR1 reads SEHNR and CDR2 reads FQNEAQ. Ficoll-Paque density gradient centrifugation was used to isolate PBMCs. Sequenced sample: PBMCs or a T cell subset sorted from them (not recorded which). Recombination linked TRBV7-9 to TRBJ2-7, with 7 middle bases fitting TRBD1. The source of this sequence is a man aged 18 to 30 who had mild COVID-19 (a few samples of this study predate the infection). The sample titles of this study are shuffled in the database, so cell type and time point are left out; the donor was told from shared clones. This receptor has the CDR3 CASSSLDRPRRTPYEQYF. The nucleotides are TGTGCCAGCAGCTCCTTGGACAGGCCCAGGAGAACCCCCTACGAGCAGTACTTC. The reference TRBV7-9 and TRBJ2-7 proteins fill in what lies around the CDR3, so the full variable domain reads DTGVSQNPRHKITKRGQNVTFRCDPISEHNRLYWYRQTLGQGPEFLTYFQNEAQLEKSRLLSDRFSAERPKGSFSTLEIQRTEQGDSAMYLCASSSLDRPRRTPYEQYFGPGTRLTVT.